What follows is one T cell receptor beta chain and its context. As yet, its antigen is unknown. The sample belongs to a study of OX40 agonist ivuxolimab in advanced cancers. At the level of the study: Six ivuxolimab dose levels, 0.01 to 10 mg/kg, were given intravenously every 2 weeks.

The repertoire was sequenced with immunoSEQ multiplex PCR; TCRdb's copy has only in-frame clones and lacks some. The sample holds approximately 61,000 clones; roughly 80% are singletons and the top ten take 1.9%. Findings and caveats of the study: Which antigen the expanded peripheral T cells recognized is unknown. Partial responders at 0.1-3.0 mg/kg showed near-lowest clonal expansion.

Trimming pared 3 bases from V and 0 bases from J, leaving 13 bases between. The CDR3 runs to 15 residues. Germline CDR1 reads SGHDT; CDR2 reads YYEEEE. This chain joins TRBV5-6 and TRBJ2-7, with unresolved D. The TCR comes from an adult with an advanced solid tumor such as melanoma, head and neck, liver or kidney cancer. The material was CD4+ or CD8+ T cells sorted from blood, obtained in a trial of the OX40 agonist ivuxolimab. This CDR3 is CASSSTTLSSYEQYF. The CDR3 region has the DNA TGTGCCAGCAGCTCGACCACGTTGAGCTCCTACGAGCAGTACTTC. The full variable domain, with the rest looked up from reference TRBV5-6 and TRBJ2-7, is DAGVTQSPTHLIKTRGQQVTLRCSPKSGHDTVSWYQQALGQGPQFIFQYYEEEERQRGNFPDRFSGHQFPNYSSELNVNALLLGDSALYLCASSSTTLSSYEQYFGPGTRLTVT.